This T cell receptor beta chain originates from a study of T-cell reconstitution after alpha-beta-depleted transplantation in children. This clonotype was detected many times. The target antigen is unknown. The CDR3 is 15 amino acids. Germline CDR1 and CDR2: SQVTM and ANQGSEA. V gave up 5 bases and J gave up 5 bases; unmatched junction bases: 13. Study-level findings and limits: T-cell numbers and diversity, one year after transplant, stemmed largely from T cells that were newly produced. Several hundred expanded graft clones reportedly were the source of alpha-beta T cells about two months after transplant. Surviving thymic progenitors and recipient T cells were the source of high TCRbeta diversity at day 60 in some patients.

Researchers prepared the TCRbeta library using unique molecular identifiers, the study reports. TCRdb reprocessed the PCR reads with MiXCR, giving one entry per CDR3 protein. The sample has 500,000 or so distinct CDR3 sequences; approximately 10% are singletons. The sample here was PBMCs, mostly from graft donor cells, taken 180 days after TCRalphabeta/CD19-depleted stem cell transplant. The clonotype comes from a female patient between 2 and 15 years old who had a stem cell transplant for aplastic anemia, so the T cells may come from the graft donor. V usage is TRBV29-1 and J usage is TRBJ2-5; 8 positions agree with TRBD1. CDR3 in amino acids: CSVPSNSGGMETQYF. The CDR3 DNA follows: TGCAGCGTTCCCAGCAACTCAGGGGGCATGGAGACCCAGTACTTC.